This T cell receptor (beta chain) is from a study of cytomegalovirus exposure and HLA in healthy donors. Regarding the study as a whole: Later on, an analysis found that several of the most significant clusters appeared to be linked to common viral pathogens, which included parvovirus B19.

Trimming stripped 6 bases from V and 8 bases from J, with 9 bases between. The germline CDR1 and CDR2 sequences are MDHEN and SYDVKM. The CDR3 totals 11 residues. Vbeta (60) and Jbeta (13) primers were used in the PCR. The repertoire was sequenced with immunoSEQ multiplex PCR; TCRdb's copy has only in-frame clones and lacks some. Of approximately 220,000 clones in the sample, approximately 79% are singletons; the top ten hold 1.8%. Concerning this clone: What it recognizes is unknown.

The material sequenced was PBMCs. The J gene is TRBJ2-3, the V gene TRBV28; D call uncertain. This receptor was taken from a male donor in good health and CMV-seronegative. The CDR3 coding sequence is TGTGCCAGCAGCCCCCGAGGTACGCAGTATTTT. Translated: CASSPRGTQYF.